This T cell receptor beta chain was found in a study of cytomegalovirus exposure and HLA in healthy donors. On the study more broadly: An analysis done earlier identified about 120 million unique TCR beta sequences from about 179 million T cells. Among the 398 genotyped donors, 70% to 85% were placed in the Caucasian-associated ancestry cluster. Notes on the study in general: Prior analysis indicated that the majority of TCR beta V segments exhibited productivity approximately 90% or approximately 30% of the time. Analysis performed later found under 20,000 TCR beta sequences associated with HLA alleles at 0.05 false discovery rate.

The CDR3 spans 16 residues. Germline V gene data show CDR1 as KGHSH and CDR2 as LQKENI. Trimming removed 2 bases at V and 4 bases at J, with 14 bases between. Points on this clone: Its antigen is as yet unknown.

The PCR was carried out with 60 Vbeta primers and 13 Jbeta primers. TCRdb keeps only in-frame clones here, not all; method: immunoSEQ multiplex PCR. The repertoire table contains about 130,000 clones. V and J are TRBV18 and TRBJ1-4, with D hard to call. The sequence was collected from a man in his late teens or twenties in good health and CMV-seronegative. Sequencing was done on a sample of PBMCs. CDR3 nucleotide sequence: TGTGCCAGCTCACCAGCCCCCGAGGATGGTAATGAAAAACTGTTTTTT. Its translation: CASSPAPEDGNEKLFF.